The source of this T cell receptor (beta chain) is a study of T cell responses to AZD1222 COVID-19 vaccine. Study-level findings and limits: Repertoires were collected only later (after the peak T cell response had occurred). Females made up more of the donors, who were largely white British, and clonal diversity may have come out too low. At 160-218 and 743-854, vaccine-associated CD4 TCRs were dominant, and they spanned spike. Epitopes outside B.1.351 and B.1.1.7 mutated regions reportedly drew nearly half of spike TCRs.

Points on this clone: What it binds is unknown.

The CDR3 is 11 amino acids. Trimming pared 6 bases from V and 8 bases from J, leaving 10 bases between. Germline V gene sequence: CDR1 MNHEY, CDR2 SVGAGI. Sequencing used immunoSEQ multiplex PCR; TCRdb keeps in-frame clones, though not all of them. The table shows roughly 170,000 clones, with around 88% occurring only once. The sample in question was peripheral blood, obtained on day 0 of AZD1222 vaccination. The receptor comes from an adult in good health. The chain has TRBV6-5 and TRBJ1-1, with a possible D match to TRBD1 (6 bases). For the CDR3, the DNA is TGTGCCAGCAGCAGACAGGTGGAAGCTTTCTTT. Its protein product is CASSRQVEAFF.